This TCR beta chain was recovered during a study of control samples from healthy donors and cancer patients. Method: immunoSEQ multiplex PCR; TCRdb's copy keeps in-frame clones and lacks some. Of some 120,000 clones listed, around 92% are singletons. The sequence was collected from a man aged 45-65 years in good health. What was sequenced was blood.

The CDR3 bases are TGCAGCGCTGGAGGACAGGGGGGGAACGAGCAGTACTTC. Translating gives CSAGGQGGNEQYF. The gene calls are TRBV29-1 and TRBJ2-7; 10 nucleotides match TRBD1. The CDR3 spans 13 residues. V dropped 7 bases and J dropped 5; count of bases not matched to a gene: 8. Germline V lookup: CDR1 SQVTM, CDR2 ANQGSEA.